The rows below give T cell receptor beta chains drawn from one sample of a study of graft-versus-host responses after intestinal transplantation. Their cognate antigens are unknown. Measured with immunoSEQ multiplex PCR; TCRdb has only the in-frame clones, and not every one. Among approximately 82,000 clones listed, approximately 95% were seen once. The sequencing here drew on unstimulated CD8+ T cells sorted from spleen or lymph node cells, taken before transplant. The source is a human donor who was the organ donor for an intestinal transplant. Both conserved end residues are part of each CDR3. A D gene is named only where the DNA matches it firmly. Part of the rows lack a size; the others show once, few, many or a class for expanded clones.

J gene | V gene | clone size | D gene | CDR3 protein | CDR3 DNA
TRBJ1-3 | TRBV11-2 | once | . | CASRDMGYSGNTIYF | TGTGCCAGCCGGGACATGGGGTACTCTGGAAACACCATATATTTT
TRBJ2-1 | TRBV7-6 | . | . | CASSSDPGTLNEQFF | TGTGCCAGCAGCTCAGACCCGGGGACTTTGAATGAGCAGTTCTTC
TRBJ1-2 | TRBV13 | . | TRBD1 | CASSLGPGGTYGYTF | TGTGCCAGCAGCCTAGGCCCAGGGGGGACCTATGGCTACACCTTC
TRBJ2-1 | TRBV27 | . | . | CASSLRDGEQFF | TGTGCCAGCAGTTTGCGGGACGGTGAGCAGTTCTTC
TRBJ1-2 | TRBV9 | . | . | CASRALGGPGYTF | TGTGCCAGCAGGGCCTTAGGGGGTCCTGGCTACACCTTC
TRBJ1-4 | TRBV7-8 | . | . | CASSPSTGRMISEKLFF | TGTGCCAGCAGCCCGTCGACAGGAAGAATGATAAGTGAAAAACTGTTTTTT
TRBJ1-5 | TRBV6-5 | once | . | CASSSGVSQPQHF | TGTGCCAGCAGTTCAGGGGTCAGTCAGCCCCAGCATTTT
TRBJ2-3 | TRBV5-1 | . | TRBD2 | CASRERGAPDTQYF | TGCGCCAGCAGGGAGCGGGGGGCGCCAGATACGCAGTATTTT
TRBJ2-3 | TRBV4-3 | . | . | CASSHGAGATDTQYF | TGCGCCAGCAGCCACGGGGCGGGGGCCACAGATACGCAGTATTTT
TRBJ2-5 | TRBV20-1 | . | . | CSAPGGTQYF | TGCAGTGCCCCCGGGGGGACCCAGTACTTC
TRBJ1-3 | TRBV6-1 | . | . | CASSDFGRVALENTIYF | TGTGCCAGCAGTGACTTCGGCAGGGTAGCCTTGGAAAACACCATATATTTT
TRBJ2-4 | TRBV9 | . | TRBD1 | CASSGTGQNIQYF | TGTGCCAGCAGCGGGACAGGGCAAAACATTCAGTACTTC
TRBJ2-7 | TRBV7-8 | . | . | CASSFGQAYEQYF | TGTGCCAGCAGCTTTGGGCAGGCCTACGAGCAGTACTTC
TRBJ2-7 | TRBV11-2 | . | . | CASSLWESYEQYF | TGTGCCAGCAGCTTGTGGGAGTCCTACGAGCAGTACTTC
TRBJ2-3 | TRBV10-3 | . | TRBD2 | CAISELAGGLPDTQYF | TGTGCCATCAGTGAGCTTGCGGGGGGCCTTCCAGATACGCAGTATTTT
TRBJ2-7 | TRBV6-6 | . | . | CASSQIFGGEQYF | TGTGCCAGCAGTCAGATTTTCGGCGGCGAGCAGTACTTC
TRBJ2-1 | TRBV12-5 | . | . | CASGLAEGQQFF | TGTGCTAGTGGTTTGGCTGAGGGTCAGCAGTTCTTC
TRBJ1-6 | TRBV7-2 | . | . | CASSFRTWYSPLHF | TGTGCCAGCAGCTTTAGAACCTGGTATTCACCCCTCCACTTT
TRBJ2-1 | TRBV11-2 | . | TRBD2 | CASTGSSAGGFDEQFF | TGTGCCAGCACCGGGTCCTCGGCGGGAGGGTTCGATGAGCAGTTCTTC
TRBJ2-7 | TRBV18 | . | TRBD1 | CASSPDVRDRGHEQYF | TGTGCCAGCTCACCCGATGTCCGGGACAGGGGGCACGAGCAGTACTTC
TRBJ1-4 | TRBV10-3 | . | TRBD1 | CAIRPDREGRRLGTNEKLFF | TGTGCCATCAGACCGGACAGGGAAGGTAGGAGGTTGGGGACTAATGAAAAACTGTTTTTT
TRBJ1-2 | TRBV5-6 | . | . | CASSLEIIDIYGYTF | TGTGCCAGCAGCTTGGAGATCATTGACATCTATGGCTACACCTTC
TRBJ2-7 | TRBV4-1 | once | . | CASSQVEGRGEQYF | TGCGCCAGCAGCCAAGTGGAGGGGCGGGGCGAGCAGTACTTC
TRBJ2-1 | TRBV7-3 | . | . | CASSPPRGNEQFF | TGTGCCAGCAGCCCCCCCCGGGGCAATGAGCAGTTCTTC
TRBJ1-2 | TRBV27 | . | TRBD1 | CASSFSGTGGGYTF | TGTGCCAGCAGTTTTTCCGGGACAGGGGGGGGCTACACCTTC
TRBJ1-2 | TRBV5-4 | . | . | CASSLSSYGYTF | TGTGCCAGCAGCCTGTCGTCCTATGGCTACACCTTC
TRBJ1-1 | TRBV7-9 | . | . | CASSSVFGGNTEAFF | TGTGCCAGCAGTTCCGTCTTCGGGGGGAACACTGAAGCTTTCTTT
TRBJ2-3 | TRBV4-3 | . | TRBD2 | CASSLLAGSTYTQYF | TGCGCCAGCAGCCTACTAGCGGGATCCACATATACGCAGTATTTT
TRBJ2-5 | TRBV19 | . | . | CASSIGQGSETQYF | TGTGCCAGTAGTATAGGGCAGGGGTCGGAGACCCAGTACTTC
TRBJ2-1 | TRBV7-8 | . | . | CASSSLRDEQFF | TGTGCCAGCAGCTCCCTACGGGATGAGCAGTTCTTC
TRBJ1-5 | TRBV15 | . | . | CATSREGGGQPQHF | TGTGCCACCAGCAGAGAGGGTGGAGGTCAGCCCCAGCATTTT
TRBJ2-3 | TRBV7-7 | . | . | CASSPGRGAVDTQYF | TGTGCTAGCAGCCCTGGGCGCGGGGCAGTAGATACGCAGTATTTT
TRBJ2-7 | TRBV30 | . | . | CAWSVTGYEQYF | TGTGCCTGGAGTGTAACAGGTTACGAGCAGTACTTC
TRBJ2-5 | TRBV9 | . | . | CASSVGQATRETQYF | TGTGCCAGCAGCGTAGGGCAAGCGACCCGGGAGACCCAGTACTTC
TRBJ1-5 | TRBV2 | . | . | CATGGQFSNQPQHF | TGTGCCACTGGGGGCCAGTTTAGCAATCAGCCCCAGCATTTT